Here is one TCR beta chain with its context. Its antigen is currently unknown. The CDR3 extends over 14 amino acids. V shed 4 bases, J shed 4 bases, and the junction held 1 base outside the gene matches. Per germline, CDR1 SGDLS and CDR2 YYNGEE. The source of the sample is a study of cytomegalovirus exposure and HLA in healthy donors. General study results and limits: Most subjects' HLA-A and HLA-B alleles were reportedly predicted from TCR beta sequences. A later look showed TCR association rates differing by HLA locus, highest for DRB1 and lowest for HLA-C.

The PCR used 60 Vbeta and 13 Jbeta primers. Data came from immunoSEQ multiplex PCR; TCRdb stores just in-frame clones and leaves some out. The sample consists of 100,000 or so clones, about 73% of them appearing once. This rearrangement joins TRBV9 to TRBJ2-1; 11 positions match TRBD2. This TCR was recovered from a woman in her thirties or forties in good health and CMV-seropositive. Sequenced material: PBMCs. The CDR3 sequence is CASSLAGGYNEQFF. The CDR3 DNA reads TGTGCCAGCAGCCTAGCGGGAGGATACAATGAGCAGTTCTTC.